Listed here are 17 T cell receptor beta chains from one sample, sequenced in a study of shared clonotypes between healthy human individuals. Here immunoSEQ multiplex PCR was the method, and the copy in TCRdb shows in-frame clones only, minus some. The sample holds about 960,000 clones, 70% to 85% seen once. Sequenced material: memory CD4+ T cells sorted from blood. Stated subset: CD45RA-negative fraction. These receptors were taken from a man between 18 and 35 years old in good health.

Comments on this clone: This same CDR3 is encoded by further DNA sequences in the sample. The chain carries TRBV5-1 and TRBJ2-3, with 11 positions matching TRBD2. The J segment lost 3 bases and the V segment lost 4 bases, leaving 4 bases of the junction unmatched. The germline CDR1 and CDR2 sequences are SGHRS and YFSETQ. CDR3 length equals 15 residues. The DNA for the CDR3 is TGCGCCAGCAGCACCCTAGCGGGAGGAACAGATACGCAGTATTTT. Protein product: CASSTLAGGTDTQYF.

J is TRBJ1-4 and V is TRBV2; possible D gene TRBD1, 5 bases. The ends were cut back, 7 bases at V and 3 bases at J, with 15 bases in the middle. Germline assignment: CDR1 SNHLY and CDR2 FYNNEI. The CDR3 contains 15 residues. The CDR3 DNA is TGTGCCAGCAATATAGGGGCCAGTTCTAATGAAAAACTGTTTTTT. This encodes CASNIGASSNEKLFF.

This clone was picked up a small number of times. The CDR3 is CAWRSGGDQPQHF. The CDR3 DNA sequence: TGTGCCTGGAGGTCAGGGGGCGACCAGCCCCAGCATTTT. V usage is TRBV30 and J usage is TRBJ1-5, with 8 positions matching TRBD1. CDR3 length: 13 amino acids. Germline V lookup: CDR1 GTSNPN, CDR2 SVGIG (reference sequence). V was clipped by 3 bases and J by 7 bases; unmatched bases: 5. Combining the CDR3 with reference TRBV30 and TRBJ1-5 gives the whole variable domain SQTIHQWPATLVQPVGSPLSLECTVEGTSNPNLYWYRQAAGRGLQLLFYSVGIGQISSEVPQNLSASRPQDRQFILSSKKLLLSDSGFYLCAWRSGGDQPQHFGDGTRLSIL.

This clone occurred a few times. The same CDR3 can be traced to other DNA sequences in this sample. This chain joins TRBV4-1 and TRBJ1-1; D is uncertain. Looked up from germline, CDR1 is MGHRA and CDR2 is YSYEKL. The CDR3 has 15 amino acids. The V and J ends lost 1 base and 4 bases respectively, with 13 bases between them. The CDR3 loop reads CASSQGNSLSTEAFF. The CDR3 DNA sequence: TGCGCCAGCAGCCAAGGCAACAGCCTGAGCACTGAAGCTTTCTTT.

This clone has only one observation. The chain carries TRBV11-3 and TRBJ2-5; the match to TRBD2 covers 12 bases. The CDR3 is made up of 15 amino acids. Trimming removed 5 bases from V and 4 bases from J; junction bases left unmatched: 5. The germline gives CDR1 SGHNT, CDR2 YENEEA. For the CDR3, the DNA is TGTGCCAGCAGCATCCGACTAGCGGGAGTAGAGACCCAGTACTTC. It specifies CASSIRLAGVETQYF.

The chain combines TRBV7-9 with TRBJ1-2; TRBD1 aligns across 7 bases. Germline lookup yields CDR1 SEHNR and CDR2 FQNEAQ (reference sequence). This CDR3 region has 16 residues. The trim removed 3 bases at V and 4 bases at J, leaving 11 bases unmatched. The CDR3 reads CASSLGLTGVGYGYTF. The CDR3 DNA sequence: TGTGCCAGCAGCTTGGGTCTCACAGGGGTGGGCTATGGCTACACCTTC.

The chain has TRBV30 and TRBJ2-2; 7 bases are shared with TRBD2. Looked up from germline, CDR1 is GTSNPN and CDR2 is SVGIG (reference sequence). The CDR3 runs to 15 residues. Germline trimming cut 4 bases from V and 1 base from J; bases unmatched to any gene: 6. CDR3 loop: CAWKEGGGNTGELFF. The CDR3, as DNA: TGTGCCTGGAAAGAAGGCGGGGGGAACACCGGGGAGCTGTTTTTT.

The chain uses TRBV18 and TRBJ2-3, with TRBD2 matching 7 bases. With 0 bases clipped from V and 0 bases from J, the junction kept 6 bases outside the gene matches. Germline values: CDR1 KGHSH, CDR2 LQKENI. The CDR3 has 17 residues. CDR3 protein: CASSPPSGTTSTDTQYF. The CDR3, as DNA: TGTGCCAGCTCACCACCCTCGGGGACTACTAGCACAGATACGCAGTATTTT.

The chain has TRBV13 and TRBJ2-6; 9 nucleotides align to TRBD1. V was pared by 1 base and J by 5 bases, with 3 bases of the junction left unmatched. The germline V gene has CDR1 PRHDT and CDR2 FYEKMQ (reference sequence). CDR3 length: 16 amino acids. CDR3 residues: CASSLEQGARANVLTF. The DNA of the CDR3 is TGTGCCAGCAGCTTAGAACAGGGGGCTAGGGCCAACGTCCTGACTTTC.

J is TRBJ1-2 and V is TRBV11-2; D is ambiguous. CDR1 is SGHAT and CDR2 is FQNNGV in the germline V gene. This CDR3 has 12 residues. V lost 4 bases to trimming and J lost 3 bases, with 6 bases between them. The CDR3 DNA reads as TGTGCCAGCAGCTCCCTAGACTATGGCTACACCTTC. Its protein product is CASSSLDYGYTF.

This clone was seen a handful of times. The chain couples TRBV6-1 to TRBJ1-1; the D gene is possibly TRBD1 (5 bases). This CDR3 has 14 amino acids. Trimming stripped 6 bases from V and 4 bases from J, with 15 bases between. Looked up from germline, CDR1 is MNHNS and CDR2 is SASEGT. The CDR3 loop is CASRVSGTPTEAFF. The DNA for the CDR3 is TGTGCCAGCAGAGTATCCGGGACCCCCACTGAAGCTTTCTTT.

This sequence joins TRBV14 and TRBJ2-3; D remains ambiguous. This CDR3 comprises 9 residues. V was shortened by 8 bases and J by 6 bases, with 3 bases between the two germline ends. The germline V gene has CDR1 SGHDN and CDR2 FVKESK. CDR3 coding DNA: TGTGCCAGCTCGGATACGCAGTATTTT. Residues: CASSDTQYF.

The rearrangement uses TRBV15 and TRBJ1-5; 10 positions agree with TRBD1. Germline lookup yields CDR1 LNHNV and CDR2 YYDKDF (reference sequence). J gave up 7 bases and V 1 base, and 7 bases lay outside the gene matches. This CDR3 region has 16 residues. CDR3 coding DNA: TGTGCCACCAGCAGAGGACAGGGGGCATTGTCACAGCCCCAGCATTTT. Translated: CATSRGQGALSQPQHF.

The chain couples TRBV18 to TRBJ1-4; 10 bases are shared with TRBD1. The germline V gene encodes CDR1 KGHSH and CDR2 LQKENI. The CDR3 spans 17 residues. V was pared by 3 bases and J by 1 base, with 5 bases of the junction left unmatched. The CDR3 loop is CASSPQTGGVTNEKLFF. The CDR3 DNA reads TGTGCCAGCTCACCCCAGACAGGGGGCGTAACTAATGAAAAACTGTTTTTT. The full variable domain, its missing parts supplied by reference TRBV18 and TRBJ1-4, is NAGVMQNPRHLVRRRGQEARLRCSPMKGHSHVYWYRQLPEEGLKFMVYLQKENIIDESGMPKERFSAEFPKEGPSILRIQQVVRGDSAAYFCASSPQTGGVTNEKLFFGSGTQLSVL.

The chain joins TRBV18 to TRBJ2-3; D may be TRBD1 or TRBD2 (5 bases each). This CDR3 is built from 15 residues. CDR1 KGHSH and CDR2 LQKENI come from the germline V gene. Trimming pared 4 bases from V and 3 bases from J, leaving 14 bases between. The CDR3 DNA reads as TGTGCCAGCTCACTTTACCCGGGACCGACAGATACGCAGTATTTT. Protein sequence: CASSLYPGPTDTQYF.

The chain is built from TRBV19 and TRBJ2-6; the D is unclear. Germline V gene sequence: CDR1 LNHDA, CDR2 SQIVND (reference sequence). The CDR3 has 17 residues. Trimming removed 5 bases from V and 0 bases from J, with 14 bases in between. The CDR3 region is CASSFSLIPSGANVLTF. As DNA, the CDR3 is TGTGCCAGTAGTTTCAGCTTGATTCCCTCTGGGGCCAACGTCCTGACTTTC.

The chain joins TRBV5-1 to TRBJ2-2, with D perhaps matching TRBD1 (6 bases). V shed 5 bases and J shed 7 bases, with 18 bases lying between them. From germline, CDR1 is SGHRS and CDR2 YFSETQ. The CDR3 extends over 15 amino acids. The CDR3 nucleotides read TGCGCCAGCAGGACGAGGCAGGGGACGGGCGGGGAGCTGTTTTTT. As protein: CASRTRQGTGGELFF.